These 14 T cell receptor beta chains were all obtained from the same sample, sequenced in a study of blood T cell repertoires in COVID-19. Assay: immunoSEQ multiplex PCR; the TCRdb copy retains only in-frame clones and omits some. Of roughly 300,000 clones in the sample, about 85% were seen once. Material: peripheral blood. The receptor set was obtained from a human donor in a cohort sampled during active COVID-19.

A few counts support this clone. V is TRBV7-9 and J is TRBJ2-2, with 9 bases aligning to TRBD1. Germline CDR1 is SEHNR and CDR2 is FQNEAQ (reference sequence). J was trimmed by 6 bases and V by 2 bases; bases with no gene match: 4. This CDR3 is built from 15 residues. For the CDR3, the DNA is TGTGCCAGCAGCTTACCTGGACAGGGGTCCGGGGAGCTGTTTTTT. As protein: CASSLPGQGSGELFF.

The CDR3 DNA reads TGTGCCAGCCTCGCAGCGGGAGGTAGTCTCGGTGAGCAGTTCTTC. Its translation: CASLAAGGSLGEQFF. This chain uses TRBV19 with TRBJ2-1; 9 nucleotides match TRBD2. Germline CDR1 LNHDA, CDR2 SQIVND (reference sequence). With 9 bases clipped from V and 9 bases from J, the junction kept 15 bases outside the gene matches. CDR3 size: 15 residues.

This chain uses TRBV11-2 with TRBJ2-1, with D perhaps TRBD2 (6 bases). The length of the CDR3 is 15 residues. V was pared by 4 bases and J by 8 bases, with 18 bases between. Germline V gene data show CDR1 as SGHAT and CDR2 as FQNNGV. DNA of the CDR3: TGTGCCAGCAGCTGGGGAGAGGGACTGGGGGATGAGCAGTTCTTC. Translation gives CASSWGEGLGDEQFF.

This clone was counted between two and nine times. The rearrangement uses TRBV3-1 (or the pseudogene TRBV3-2) and TRBJ2-5; D is perhaps TRBD1 (5 bases). Trimming shortened V by 5 bases and J by 4 bases, and 20 bases separated the two germline ends. Germline CDR1 reads LGHDT; CDR2 reads YNNKEL (reference sequence). CDR3 length equals 16 residues. This chain's CDR3 is CASSRRTISRGETQYF. The CDR3 region has the DNA TGTGCCAGCAGCAGACGGACGATAAGTAGGGGAGAGACCCAGTACTTC.

V usage is TRBV6-5 and J usage is TRBJ2-1; 11 nucleotides agree with TRBD2. Germline V gene data show CDR1 as MNHEY and CDR2 as SVGAGI. The CDR3 loop spans 13 amino acids. Unmatched junction bases numbered 5, after V lost 8 bases and J lost 8 bases. CDR3 nucleotides: TGTGCCAGCGGGACTAGCGGATACTATGAGCAGTTCTTC. Translated, it gives CASGTSGYYEQFF.

The genes are TRBV5-1 and TRBJ2-1; TRBD2 matches at 7 bases. CDR1 is SGHRS, CDR2 YFSETQ, per germline. After removal of 0 bases from V and 7 bases from J, the junction contained 7 bases not matched to a gene. The CDR3 length is 15 residues. CDR3 loop: CASSLGGSPKNEQFF. CDR3 sequence (DNA): TGCGCCAGCAGCTTGGGCGGGAGCCCCAAAAATGAGCAGTTCTTC.

The genes are TRBV7-6 and TRBJ2-7, with D tentatively TRBD1 (5 bases). V shed 5 bases and J shed 0 bases, with 8 bases lying between them. CDR1 is SGHVS and CDR2 is FNYEAQ in the germline V gene. The CDR3 totals 13 residues. For the CDR3, the DNA is TGTGCCAGCAGCACGGACAACTCCTACGAGCAGTACTTC. Its protein product is CASSTDNSYEQYF.

This chain joins TRBV5-4 and TRBJ2-2; D might be TRBD2 (5 bases). The V end was cut by 2 bases, the J end by 1 base, with 9 bases between. The CDR3 covers 15 residues. Germline V gene lookup returns CDR1 SGHNT and CDR2 YYREEE (reference sequence). The CDR3 loop reads CASSFVRENTGELFF. As DNA, the CDR3 is TGTGCCAGCAGCTTTGTCCGGGAGAACACCGGGGAGCTGTTTTTT. Filled out from reference TRBV5-4 and TRBJ2-2, the complete variable domain reads ETGVTQSPTHLIKTRGQQVTLRCSSQSGHNTVSWYQQALGQGPQFIFQYYREEENGRGNFPPRFSGLQFPNYSSELNVNALELDDSALYLCASSFVRENTGELFFGEGSRLTVL.

This chain uses TRBV7-2 with TRBJ2-2; maybe TRBD2 (5 bases). The CDR3 loop spans 16 amino acids. CDR1 is SGHTA, CDR2 FQGNSA, per germline. Trimming took off 1 base at V and 6 bases at J, with 15 bases between the two ends. The CDR3 nucleotides read TGTGCCAGCAGCTTAGGTGGCCTAGCAAGCGCCGGGGAGCTGTTTTTT. Its translation is CASSLGGLASAGELFF.

As to this clone: Other DNA sequences within the sample encode an identical CDR3. V and J are TRBV28 and TRBJ2-7; 8 bases are a match to TRBD2. Germline V lookup: CDR1 MDHEN, CDR2 SYDVKM. The CDR3 has 14 residues. V was clipped by 2 bases and J by 3 bases; unmatched bases: 3. Here the CDR3 DNA reads TGTGCCAGCAGTTTAGTAGCGGGAAGCTACGAGCAGTACTTC. Its translation: CASSLVAGSYEQYF.

This chain joins TRBV6-6 and TRBJ2-7; TRBD1 is a possible D gene (6 bases). The CDR3 covers 13 residues. The germline CDR1 and CDR2 sequences are MNHNY and SVGAGI (reference sequence). The germline V and J ends were trimmed by 5 bases and 1 base, with 9 bases remaining between them. For the CDR3, the DNA is TGTGCCAGCAGTAGGACAGATTCCTACGAGCAGTACTTC. Translating it yields CASSRTDSYEQYF.

The rearrangement links TRBV15 to TRBJ2-5; D perhaps matches TRBD1 (5 bases). CDR1 is LNHNV and CDR2 is YYDKDF in the germline V gene (reference sequence). Trimming took off 9 bases at V and 5 bases at J, with 19 bases between the two ends. The CDR3 sequence is 14 residues long. The CDR3 spells CATGRGLPGETQYF. The CDR3 nucleotides read TGTGCCACAGGAAGGGGCTTGCCCGGGGAGACCCAGTACTTC. Using reference TRBV15 and TRBJ2-5 for the parts outside the CDR3, the full variable domain is DAMVIQNPRYQVTQFGKPVTLSCSQTLNHNVMYWYQQKSSQAPKLLFHYYDKDFNNEADTPDNFQSRRPNTSFCFLDIRSPGLGDTAMYLCATGRGLPGETQYFGPGTRLLVL.

This chain uses TRBV6-5 with TRBJ2-3, with D possibly matching TRBD1 (6 bases). CDR3 size: 15 residues. Germline values: CDR1 MNHEY, CDR2 SVGAGI. V lost 7 bases and J 4 bases, leaving 18 bases between the germline ends. The CDR3 spells CASTKGTLRADTQYF. The CDR3 region has the DNA TGTGCCAGCACCAAGGGGACACTCAGGGCAGATACGCAGTATTTT.

The CDR3 here is CASSQPTWGGTDSPLHF. The CDR3 DNA is TGTGCCAGCAGCCAACCCACCTGGGGGGGGACGGATTCACCCCTCCACTTT. This sequence joins TRBV3-1 (or the pseudogene TRBV3-2) and TRBJ1-6; possible D gene TRBD1, 5 bases. V gave up 2 bases and J gave up 8 bases, with 19 bases separating them. Germline CDR1 reads LGHDT; CDR2 reads YNNKEL (reference sequence). The CDR3 is 17 amino acids.